This TCR beta chain appears in the sequencing data of a study of CD8 T cells in ankylosing spondylitis (dated by TCRdb to the late 2010s). Regarding the research as a whole: T cell receptor beta repertoires were profiled in healthy donors and ankylosing spondylitis patients so that disease-linked TCR variants could be found. The full study cohort was made up of 20 to 25 ankylosing spondylitis patients and 108 healthy donors. Peripheral blood was sampled, and synovial fluid was also collected from ankylosing spondylitis patients.

A few counts support this clonotype. There is no known antigen for this receptor. The record has no base qualities; no much larger clone is one base away. The paper's findings and limits, for the study overall: Blood from ankylosing spondylitis patients appeared to be characterized by a TCR beta motif composed of under 10 highly homologous amino acid variants. The disease-linked clones showed a CD8+ phenotype and occurred at relatively low frequencies in peripheral blood. The disease-linked clones were reported as significantly enriched in matched synovial fluid samples from ankylosing spondylitis patients. Some motif variants were previously reported in synovial fluid and blood of reactive arthritis patients, suggesting common disease-initiation mechanisms.

CDR1 is given as LGHNA and CDR2 as YNFKEQ, both from the germline V gene. V is reduced by 0 bases and J by 1 base, leaving a spacing of 14 bases between them. The CDR3, from cysteine to phenylalanine, totals 17 residues. Left in the record is the CDR3 DNA by itself, 51 bases read in frame from the first base. The sequencing machine was an Illumina HiSeq 2500. Quantitative 5'-RACE with molecular barcodes was the method used to prepare the TCR beta libraries. The original methods were these. To identify disease-linked TCR variants, a new computational method was used, one built on a probabilistic model of VDJ rearrangement. Using fastp at Q25 and MiXCR, TCRdb reprocessed the public reads and kept productive beta chains. Rows are combined by CDR3 protein, so each entry shows the most common genes and DNA. TCRdb, not the original authors, processed these V and J calls. Counted in this sample were over 700,000 distinct CDR3 sequences; roughly 20% of them appeared once. Roughly a fifth of the sample belongs to the ten largest clones.

This sequence uses TRBV4-2 and TRBJ2-3; 5 matching bases give a weak D call of TRBD2. This clonotype was obtained from a male donor with ankylosing spondylitis. Source material: blood, either unsorted or a sorted T cell fraction (not recorded which). The CDR3 protein is CASSQDPPPGGTDTQYF. The DNA sequence reads TGTGCCAGCAGCCAAGATCCCCCCCCCGGGGGCACAGATACGCAGTATTTT.